This is a list of T cell receptor beta chains from one sample in a study of T cell responses to AZD1222 COVID-19 vaccine. Method: immunoSEQ multiplex PCR; TCRdb's copy keeps in-frame clones and lacks some. The sample shows about 100,000 clones, about 86% of them seen only once. Sample: peripheral blood, taken on day 0 of AZD1222 vaccination. Source of these receptors: an adult in good health. CDR3s include the opening cysteine and the closing phenylalanine or tryptophan. D genes are given only for firm matches. Clone size is shown for a subset of rows, as once, few, many or a class of expanded clone.

TRBJ1-6 | TRBV19 | . | . | TGTGCCAGTAGCGAGGGGGGCCCTTCACCCCTCCACTTT | CASSEGGPSPLHF
TRBJ2-3 | TRBV19 | . | TRBD1 | TGTGCCAGTAGTAGACTGACAGGGTTGACAGATACGCAGTATTTT | CASSRLTGLTDTQYF
TRBJ2-1 | TRBV2 | . | TRBD2 | TGTGCCAGCAGTGCTCAGCTAGCGGTGGGGGTTGCAGGATACAATGAGCAGTTCTTC | CASSAQLAVGVAGYNEQFF
TRBJ2-7 | TRBV27 | . | . | TGTGCCAGCAGGCCTGATAGCTCCTACGAGCAGTACTTC | CASRPDSSYEQYF
TRBJ2-2 | TRBV5-4 | once | TRBD2 | TGTGCCAGCAAAGCAGCGGGAGGCACCGGGGAGCTGTTTTTT | CASKAAGGTGELFF
TRBJ2-5 | TRBV6-5 | . | . | TGTGCCAGCAGTTGGGCCAATCAGGACCCAAAGACCCAGTACTTC | CASSWANQDPKTQYF
TRBJ1-1 | TRBV21-1 | . | . | TGTGCCAGCAGCATCGGGACAGAGAACACTGAAGCTTTCTTT | CASSIGTENTEAFF
TRBJ2-5 | TRBV11-3 | . | . | TGTGCCAGCAGCTTGAGAGGGGGGATGGAGACCCAGTACTTC | CASSLRGGMETQYF
TRBJ2-4 | TRBV3-1/TRBV3-2 | . | . | TGTGCCAGCAGCCTCAGAGAGGCCAAAAACATTCAGTACTTC | CASSLREAKNIQYF
TRBJ1-2 | TRBV7-9 | . | . | TGTGCCAGCAGGCCCCTCCTCCGGGACACCTATGGCTACACCTTC | CASRPLLRDTYGYTF
TRBJ2-5 | TRBV5-8 | . | TRBD2 | TGTGCCGTACTAGCGGATATCCAAGAGACCCAGTACTTC | CAVLADIQETQYF
TRBJ1-2 | TRBV3-1/TRBV3-2 | . | . | TGTGCCAGCAGCCAAGATCTTCCCGGTTATAACTATGGCTACACCTTC | CASSQDLPGYNYGYTF
TRBJ2-5 | TRBV9 | . | . | TGTGCCAGCAGCGGAGGGGGTTCCCAAGAGACCCAGTACTTC | CASSGGGSQETQYF
TRBJ2-3 | TRBV2 | . | . | TGTGCCAGCAGTGAAGGATGGTCAGATACGCAGTATTTT | CASSEGWSDTQYF
TRBJ2-7 | TRBV25-1 | . | TRBD1 | TGTGCCAGCAGTGAATCTCCGGGACAGGGTATGATCTACGAGCAGTACTTC | CASSESPGQGMIYEQYF
TRBJ2-2 | TRBV5-4 | . | . | TGTGCCAGCAGCTTCGGTACCGGGGAGCTGTTTTTT | CASSFGTGELFF
TRBJ2-3 | TRBV7-3 | . | . | TGTGCCAGCAGCTCTCAAACTAGAAGCCTTAGCACAGATACGCAGTATTTT | CASSSQTRSLSTDTQYF
TRBJ2-5 | TRBV3-1/TRBV3-2 | few | . | TGTGCCAGCAAGACGGGGGAAGGGTCCCAAGAGACCCAGTACTTC | CASKTGEGSQETQYF
TRBJ1-1 | TRBV6-5 | . | TRBD1 | TGTGCCAGCAGTAAACCGGGACAGGGTACTGAAGCTTTCTTT | CASSKPGQGTEAFF
TRBJ1-1 | TRBV6-6 | . | . | TGTGCCAGCAGTTACTACGGGAGGGACACTGAAGCTTTCTTT | CASSYYGRDTEAFF
TRBJ2-5 | TRBV9 | . | . | TGTGCCAGCAGCCCTCCTAGTGGGGGGACCCAGTACTTC | CASSPPSGGTQYF
TRBJ1-1 | TRBV5-5 | . | . | TGTGCCAGCAGAGCAGGGGTCACTGAAGCTTTCTTT | CASRAGVTEAFF
TRBJ2-7 | TRBV18 | . | . | TGTGCCAGCTCACCATCGAACAGGGTCAGGGAGCAGTACTTC | CASSPSNRVREQYF
TRBJ1-5 | TRBV6-5 | . | . | TGTGCCAGCAGGGGGAGGGAGGGTCAGCCCCAGCATTTT | CASRGREGQPQHF
TRBJ2-7 | TRBV2 | once | . | TGTGCCAGCAGTGAAACCTTTGGGGCGCCAGGCTCCTACGAGCAGTACTTC | CASSETFGAPGSYEQYF
TRBJ1-2 | TRBV7-9 | few | TRBD1 | TGTGCCAGCAGCTTAATCTACGAGAAGGGACAGGCAGCGGATGGCTACACCTTC | CASSLIYEKGQAADGYTF
TRBJ1-4 | TRBV27 | . | TRBD1 | TGTGCCAGCAGTTTAAATTTTATGTACAGGGGGCTTCCTAATGAAAAACTGTTTTTT | CASSLNFMYRGLPNEKLFF